These 18 T cell receptor beta chains were sequenced from one sample in a study of T cell changes during pregnancy in multiple sclerosis. Measured with immunoSEQ multiplex PCR; TCRdb has only the in-frame clones, and not every one. The data show 50,000 to 75,000 clones, over 85% seen once. Sequenced material: CD8+ T cells from peripheral blood mononuclear cells, taken in the third trimester of pregnancy. The receptor source for this set is a female donor with multiple sclerosis, enrolled in a pregnancy study.

V gene TRBV27 combines with J gene TRBJ1-5; D not certain. Germline V gene data show CDR1 as MNHEY and CDR2 as SMNVEV (reference sequence). The CDR3 totals 16 residues. The V and J ends lost 2 bases and 0 bases respectively, with 11 bases between them. The CDR3 sequence: CASSLGQSYSNQPQHF. CDR3 in DNA: TGTGCCAGCAGTTTAGGGCAGAGTTATAGCAATCAGCCCCAGCATTTT.

V usage is TRBV9 and J usage is TRBJ1-2; TRBD1 aligns across 9 bases. The germline gives CDR1 SGDLS, CDR2 YYNGEE. J gave up 6 bases and V 0 bases, and 3 bases lay outside the gene matches. CDR3 length: 14 amino acids. The CDR3 DNA sequence: TGTGCCAGCAGCGTAGGACGGGACAGGGATGGCTACACCTTC. Its translation: CASSVGRDRDGYTF.

J is TRBJ2-1 and V is TRBV4-3; 14 bases agree with TRBD2. CDR3 length: 15 residues. V shed 3 bases and J 8 bases; nucleotides not matched to a gene: 3. Germline V gene data show CDR1 as LGHNA and CDR2 as YSLEER. As DNA, the CDR3 is TGCGCCAGCAGCCACTTGGGACTAGCGGGAGATGAGCAGTTCTTC. Translation: CASSHLGLAGDEQFF.

The CDR3, as DNA: TGTGCCAGCAGCCCCGAGGACACCGGGGAGCTGTTTTTT. This codes for CASSPEDTGELFF. This chain links TRBV9 with TRBJ2-2, with D unclear. The CDR3 consists of 13 residues. The germline V gene has CDR1 SGDLS and CDR2 YYNGEE. Between the trimmed V and J ends, which lost 4 bases and 3 bases, there was a span of 7 bases.

V is TRBV9 and J is TRBJ2-7, with a possible D match to TRBD2 (7 bases). The CDR3 has 16 amino acids. Germline loops: CDR1 SGDLS, CDR2 YYNGEE. Trimming left V 5 bases short and J 1 base short, with 19 bases between. The CDR3 here is CASSLGRGTESYEQYF. CDR3 coding DNA: TGTGCCAGCAGTTTAGGGAGGGGGACGGAGTCCTACGAGCAGTACTTC.

The V and J genes are TRBV7-9 and TRBJ1-2, with 9 nucleotides matching TRBD1. This CDR3 comprises 15 residues. The V and J ends lost 5 bases and 2 bases, in that order; junction bases with no gene match: 6. Germline lookup yields CDR1 SEHNR and CDR2 FQNEAQ (reference sequence). CDR3 DNA sequence: TGTGCCAGCAGCCCCGACAGGGGGATCAACTATGGCTACACCTTC. This gives the protein CASSPDRGINYGYTF.

The CDR3 DNA follows: TGTGCCAGTAGTATGCACGGGAGGGCCTTTCTCGCGCAGTTCTTC. As protein: CASSMHGRAFLAQFF. The V gene is TRBV19, the J gene TRBJ2-1; 8 bases map to TRBD2. The CDR3 is 15 amino acids. The germline V gene has CDR1 LNHDA and CDR2 SQIVND (reference sequence). J was trimmed by 12 bases and V by 3 bases; bases with no gene match: 13.

The V call is TRBV9, the J call TRBJ1-2; no reliable D call. The CDR3 spans 16 residues. Germline lookup yields CDR1 SGDLS and CDR2 YYNGEE. The V end was cut by 3 bases, the J end by 3 bases, with 18 bases between. CDR3 sequence reads: CASSGAREARDYGYTF. In DNA, the CDR3 is TGTGCCAGCAGCGGCGCCCGAGAGGCGCGTGACTATGGCTACACCTTC.

J is TRBJ2-1 and V is TRBV27; D not certain. V was cut by 2 bases and J by 7 bases, with 9 bases left in between. The CDR3 is made up of 13 amino acids. The V gene's germline CDR1 is MNHEY and CDR2 SMNVEV (reference sequence). This CDR3 reads CASSLLGANEQFF. The DNA for the CDR3 is TGTGCCAGCAGTTTACTAGGAGCAAATGAGCAGTTCTTC.

This clone was recorded only once. The chain recombines TRBV15 with TRBJ2-2; 7 bases map to TRBD2. V lost 7 bases, J lost 1 base, and 15 bases stayed unmatched. This CDR3 has 18 amino acids. CDR1 is LNHNV, CDR2 YYDKDF, per germline (reference sequence). The CDR3 bases are TGTGCCACCACCCCTCTGCCTCCAGCGGGGATGAACACCGGGGAGCTGTTTTTT. Amino acids: CATTPLPPAGMNTGELFF.

The chain recombines TRBV27 with TRBJ2-7, with 8 bases aligning to TRBD2. Trimming cost V 3 bases and J 4 bases; bases outside gene matches: 2. This CDR3 is built from 13 residues. The germline V gene has CDR1 MNHEY and CDR2 SMNVEV (reference sequence). The CDR3, as DNA: TGTGCCAGCAGTTTCCCGGGAGGGTACGAGCAGTACTTC. Encoded protein: CASSFPGGYEQYF.

The V call is TRBV6-1, the J call TRBJ2-7, with D possibly TRBD2 on 7 matching bases. Germline V gives CDR1 MNHNS, CDR2 SASEGT. V was trimmed by 10 bases and J by 7 bases, leaving 20 bases between them. This CDR3 region has 13 residues. Here the CDR3 DNA reads TGTGCCACCGCCATCTACGGGGGGCCAGAGCAGTACTTC. Protein: CATAIYGGPEQYF.

The rearrangement uses TRBV4-3 and TRBJ1-2; perhaps TRBD1 as D (6 bases). The CDR3 totals 14 residues. CDR1 is LGHNA, CDR2 YSLEER, per germline. Trimming left V 0 bases short and J 4 bases short, with 9 bases between. This CDR3 is CASSQDRGGYGYTF. The CDR3 DNA reads as TGCGCCAGCAGCCAAGATAGGGGGGGCTATGGCTACACCTTC.

The chain has TRBV4-1 and TRBJ1-1; D not certain. With 0 bases removed from V and 4 bases from J, the gap between germline ends came to 12 bases. This CDR3 comprises 15 residues. CDR1 and CDR2 (germline): MGHRA, YSYEKL. CDR3 residues: CASSQDLGWATEAFF. The DNA for the CDR3 is TGCGCCAGCAGCCAAGATCTCGGTTGGGCCACTGAAGCTTTCTTT.

The chain carries TRBV10-3 and TRBJ2-3; 11 bases are a match to TRBD2. This CDR3 is built from 16 residues. V shed 2 bases, J shed 4 bases, and the junction held 5 bases outside the gene matches. Germline-derived CDR1 and CDR2 are ENHRY and SYGVKD. The CDR3 DNA sequence: TGTGCCATCAGTGAGCCCACTAGCGGGAGATCAGATACGCAGTATTTT. Translation: CAISEPTSGRSDTQYF.

The chain recombines TRBV7-6 with TRBJ2-6; a possible D gene is TRBD1 (5 bases). V was cut by 5 bases and J by 3 bases, with 14 bases left in between. The germline CDR1 and CDR2 sequences are SGHVS and FNYEAQ. The CDR3 has 16 amino acids. The CDR3 loop is CASSTGHRGGANVLTF. Here the CDR3 DNA reads TGTGCCAGCAGCACAGGACACAGAGGTGGGGCCAACGTCCTGACTTTC.

This clone has a single count. This chain joins TRBV9 and TRBJ2-7; 7 bases are shared with TRBD2. Trimming took 2 bases from V and 1 from J; bases not matched to a gene: 3. This CDR3 has 14 amino acids. The germline gives CDR1 SGDLS, CDR2 YYNGEE. CDR3 region: CASSVGTKSYEQYF. The CDR3 nucleotides read TGTGCCAGCAGCGTGGGGACTAAGTCCTACGAGCAGTACTTC.

This rearrangement joins TRBV5-4 to TRBJ1-1, with D possibly TRBD1 on 5 matching bases. Between the trimmed V and J ends, which lost 1 base and 3 bases, there was a span of 10 bases. The CDR3 is 14 residues long. The V gene's germline CDR1 is SGHNT and CDR2 YYREEE (reference sequence). In DNA form, the CDR3 reads TGTGCCAGCAGCTTGACTTGGGGGGACACTGAAGCTTTCTTT. Translation gives CASSLTWGDTEAFF.